The 21 T cell receptor beta chains presented below share a single source sample, sequenced in a study of beta chain features in type 1 diabetes. The sequenced template was cDNA made from the entire isolated RNA. Libraries were prepared by immunoSEQ multiplex PCR; TCRdb keeps only in-frame clonotypes and omits some of them. The sample contains about 140,000 clones, 6.9% of which appear only once. The material sequenced was central memory CD4+ T cells from blood. These receptors were taken from a woman aged 25 to 39 in good health.

This clone was seen a handful of times. The chain carries TRBV7-2 and TRBJ2-7; D perhaps matches TRBD1 (6 bases). V lost 6 bases and J 1 base, leaving 10 bases between the germline ends. The CDR3 spans 13 residues. Per the germline V gene, CDR1 is SGHTA and CDR2 is FQGNSA. The CDR3 loop is CASRAGVSYEQYF. For the CDR3, the DNA is TGTGCCAGCAGGGCAGGGGTTTCCTACGAGCAGTACTTC.

Only one count was recorded for this clone. The rearrangement joins TRBV5-1 to TRBJ1-5; D is unresolved. Germline CDR1 and CDR2: SGHRS and YFSETQ. CDR3 size: 15 residues. V lost 1 base and J lost 0, with 8 bases in between. CDR3 DNA sequence: TGCGCCAGCAGCTTGAACCCCTATAGCAATCAGCCCCAGCATTTT. Protein: CASSLNPYSNQPQHF. The variable domain in full, completed from reference TRBV5-1 and TRBJ1-5, reads KAGVTQTPRYLIKTRGQQVTLSCSPISGHRSVSWYQQTPGQGLQFLFEYFSETQRNKGNFPGRFSGRQFSNSRSEMNVSTLELGDSALYLCASSLNPYSNQPQHFGDGTRLSIL.

This clone turned up a few times. This chain uses TRBV7-2 with TRBJ1-2; 9 positions match TRBD1. Germline values: CDR1 SGHTA, CDR2 FQGNSA. The CDR3 runs 16 residues. The V and J ends lost 3 bases and 2 bases, in that order; junction bases with no gene match: 7. This CDR3 reads CASSFSPGQGNYGYTF. In DNA form, the CDR3 reads TGTGCCAGCAGCTTCTCGCCGGGACAGGGAAACTATGGCTACACCTTC.

This clone occurred a few times. The J gene is TRBJ2-5, the V gene TRBV7-3; 10 bases align to TRBD2. The trim removed 5 bases at V and 2 bases at J, leaving 5 bases unmatched. Germline V gene sequence: CDR1 SGHTA, CDR2 FQGTGA. The CDR3 runs 15 residues. DNA of the CDR3: TGTGCCAGCAGCCTTACTAGCGGGGTACAAGAGACCCAGTACTTC. It encodes CASSLTSGVQETQYF. The full variable domain, in which reference TRBV7-3 and TRBJ2-5 provide the parts outside the CDR3, is GAGVSQTPSNKVTEKGKYVELRCDPISGHTALYWYRQSLGQGPEFLIYFQGTGAADDSGLPNDRFFAVRPEGSVSTLKIQRTERGDSAVYLCASSLTSGVQETQYFGPGTRLLVL.

This clone was counted only a few times. V is TRBV5-1 and J is TRBJ2-7, with 10 positions matching TRBD1. Germline V lookup: CDR1 SGHRS, CDR2 YFSETQ. This CDR3 comprises 15 residues. V shed 2 bases and J 4 bases; nucleotides not matched to a gene: 6. The CDR3 bases are TGCGCCAGCAGCTTCGGAGCGGGACAGGGGTACGAGCAGTACTTC. It is translated as CASSFGAGQGYEQYF.

This clone was counted at least ten times. This rearrangement joins TRBV28 to TRBJ2-7; D ambiguous. V was shortened by 7 bases and J by 6 bases, with 16 bases between the two germline ends. The CDR3 has 13 residues. CDR1 and CDR2 (germline): MDHEN, SYDVKM. CDR3 sequence: CASTKPLAFEQYF. CDR3 sequence (DNA): TGTGCCAGCACCAAACCCCTGGCTTTCGAGCAGTACTTC. Full variable domain (missing parts from reference TRBV28 and TRBJ2-7): DVKVTQSSRYLVKRTGEKVFLECVQDMDHENMFWYRQDPGLGLRLIYFSYDVKMKEKGDIPEGYSVSREKKERFSLILESASTNQTSMYLCASTKPLAFEQYFGPGTRLTVT.

This clone was recorded a few times. The genes are TRBV19 and TRBJ1-2; maybe TRBD1 (5 bases). Germline V CDR1 and CDR2: LNHDA, SQIVND (reference sequence). The CDR3 is 15 residues long. V was shortened by 5 bases and J by 2 bases, with 15 bases between the two germline ends. The CDR3 sequence is CASSARSQENYGYTF. The CDR3 DNA sequence: TGTGCCAGTAGTGCGCGATCACAGGAGAACTATGGCTACACCTTC.

This rearrangement joins TRBV7-8 to TRBJ2-1; TRBD2 aligns across 13 bases. The CDR3 length is 19 residues. The V and J ends lost 4 bases and 0 bases, in that order; junction bases with no gene match: 9. Germline CDR1 reads SGHVS; CDR2 reads FQNEAQ. CDR3 in amino acids: CASSSPGLAGSSSYNEQFF. CDR3 in DNA: TGTGCCAGCAGCTCGCCGGGACTAGCGGGAAGTAGCTCCTACAATGAGCAGTTCTTC.

This clone was detected only a few times. The CDR3 DNA follows: TGTGCCAGCGGGCTATCTGGGGCCAACGTCCTGACTTTC. Its translation is CASGLSGANVLTF. The chain couples TRBV7-9 to TRBJ2-6; no clear D. CDR3 length equals 13 residues. V dropped 8 bases and J dropped 1 base, with 6 bases sitting between them. The germline V gene encodes CDR1 SEHNR and CDR2 FQNEAQ (reference sequence).

This clone has ten or more counts. The V gene is TRBV19, the J gene TRBJ2-4, with 13 bases identical to TRBD2. The CDR3 spans 14 residues. Germline CDR1 reads LNHDA; CDR2 reads SQIVND (reference sequence). J was trimmed by 13 bases and V by 0 bases; bases with no gene match: 3. The chain's CDR3 is CASSIDPGLAGQYF. CDR3 in DNA: TGTGCCAGTAGTATAGATCCGGGACTAGCGGGGCAGTACTTC.

The chain couples TRBV14 to TRBJ2-3; 10 bases agree with TRBD1. Germline V gene sequence: CDR1 SGHDN, CDR2 FVKESK. The length of the CDR3 is 15 residues. V lost 3 bases to trimming and J lost 4 bases; unmatched junction nucleotides: 4. CDR3 protein: CASSQTGGRSDTQYF. The DNA for the CDR3 is TGTGCCAGCAGCCAGACAGGGGGCCGGTCAGATACGCAGTATTTT.

This clone was counted between two and nine times. The chain has TRBV30 and TRBJ1-5, with 7 bases lining up with TRBD1. The V and J ends lost 1 base and 3 bases, in that order; junction bases with no gene match: 6. The CDR3 runs 15 residues. CDR1 is GTSNPN, CDR2 SVGIG, per germline (reference sequence). CDR3 residues: CAWSGGQGVNQPQHF. The CDR3 DNA reads as TGTGCCTGGAGTGGTGGGCAGGGGGTCAATCAGCCCCAGCATTTT.

The chain couples TRBV5-4 to TRBJ2-3; D gene ambiguous. V was pared by 8 bases and J by 2 bases, with 15 bases between. Looked up from germline, CDR1 is SGHNT and CDR2 is YYREEE (reference sequence). The CDR3 length is 14 residues. For the CDR3, the DNA is TGTGCCAGTACCCCCATGGCATCCACAGATACGCAGTATTTT. Its protein product is CASTPMASTDTQYF.

The table lists this clone with many counts. The V and J genes are TRBV28 and TRBJ1-2; TRBD1 aligns across 9 bases. Germline V gene sequence: CDR1 MDHEN, CDR2 SYDVKM. The CDR3 consists of 14 residues. Unmatched junction bases numbered 7, after V lost 7 bases and J lost 4 bases. The CDR3 spells CASTQGQGRYGYTF. CDR3 coding DNA: TGTGCCAGCACCCAAGGACAGGGGCGCTATGGCTACACCTTC.

The V gene is TRBV2, the J gene TRBJ2-1, with TRBD2 identical over 10 bases. This CDR3 is built from 15 residues. CDR1 SNHLY and CDR2 FYNNEI come from the germline V gene. V shed 7 bases and J 3 bases; nucleotides not matched to a gene: 6. The CDR3 sequence is CASKGAGGGYNEQFF. The DNA of the CDR3 is TGTGCCAGCAAAGGAGCGGGAGGGGGCTACAATGAGCAGTTCTTC.

This clone was detected only a few times. Other nucleotide sequences from this sample produce the same CDR3. V gene TRBV5-1 combines with J gene TRBJ2-5; D is perhaps TRBD1 (6 bases). The germline gives CDR1 SGHRS, CDR2 YFSETQ. CDR3 length: 14 amino acids. Trimming left V 0 bases short and J 2 bases short, with 8 bases between. The DNA of the CDR3 is TGCGCCAGCAGCTTGGGACAGGTACAAGAGACCCAGTACTTC. As protein: CASSLGQVQETQYF.

This chain joins TRBV4-2 and TRBJ2-1, with TRBD2 matching over 10 bases. The CDR3 sequence is 17 residues long. Germline values: CDR1 LGHNA, CDR2 YNFKEQ. The V and J ends lost 3 bases and 6 bases, in that order; junction bases with no gene match: 11. This chain's CDR3 is CASSQGLAPSQANEQFF. The CDR3 DNA follows: TGTGCCAGCAGCCAGGGACTAGCGCCTTCCCAAGCCAATGAGCAGTTCTTC.

The chain combines TRBV18 with TRBJ2-5; TRBD2 matches 7 bases. This CDR3 spans 13 amino acids. Germline assignment: CDR1 KGHSH and CDR2 LQKENI. V shed 4 bases, J shed 5 bases, and the junction held 4 bases outside the gene matches. CDR3 nucleotides: TGTGCCAGCTCACTCGCTAGCGGCGAGACCCAGTACTTC. Translating gives CASSLASGETQYF.

This clone has ten or more counts. This chain connects TRBV19 to TRBJ2-7, with D possibly TRBD2 on 6 matching bases. Germline lookup yields CDR1 LNHDA and CDR2 SQIVND (reference sequence). There are 13 residues in the CDR3. V gave up 5 bases and J gave up 4 bases, with 12 bases separating them. The CDR3 bases are TGTGCCAGTAGTCTCTCTAGCGCATACGAGCAGTACTTC. This sequence encodes CASSLSSAYEQYF.

This chain links TRBV28 with TRBJ1-5; TRBD1 matches at 8 bases. V was pared by 6 bases and J by 5 bases, with 9 bases of the junction left unmatched. CDR1 is MDHEN and CDR2 is SYDVKM in the germline V gene. The CDR3 length is 15 residues. The CDR3 DNA reads TGTGCCAGCAGAGGAGCACAGGGGGGGCATCAGCCCCAGCATTTT. Its protein product is CASRGAQGGHQPQHF.

The rearrangement links TRBV6-6 to TRBJ2-3, with TRBD1 matching 8 bases. The V gene end was trimmed by 6 bases and the J gene end by 1 base; junction bases not matched to a gene: 3. Germline values: CDR1 MNHNY, CDR2 SVGAGI (reference sequence). The CDR3 length is 14 residues. For the CDR3, the DNA is TGTGCCAGCAGCGGACAGGGTGGCACAGATACGCAGTATTTT. Translating it yields CASSGQGGTDTQYF.